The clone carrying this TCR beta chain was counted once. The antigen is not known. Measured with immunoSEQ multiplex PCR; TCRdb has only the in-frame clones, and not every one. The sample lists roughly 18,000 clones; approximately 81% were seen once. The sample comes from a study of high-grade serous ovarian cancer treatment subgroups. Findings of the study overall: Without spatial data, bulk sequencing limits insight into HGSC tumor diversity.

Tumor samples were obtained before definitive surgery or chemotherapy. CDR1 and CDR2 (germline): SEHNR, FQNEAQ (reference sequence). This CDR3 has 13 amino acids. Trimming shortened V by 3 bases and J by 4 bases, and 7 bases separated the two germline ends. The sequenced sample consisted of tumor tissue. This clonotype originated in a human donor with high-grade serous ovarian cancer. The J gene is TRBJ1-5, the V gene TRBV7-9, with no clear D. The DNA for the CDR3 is TGTGCCAGCAGCTTTGGACCTAATCAGCCCCAGCATTTT. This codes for CASSFGPNQPQHF.